This T cell receptor (beta chain) derives from a study of shared clonotypes between healthy human individuals. Study observations and caveats: Larger estimated richness was generally seen in naive subsets than in memory subsets.

Germline V gene lookup returns CDR1 MNHEY and CDR2 SVGAGI. Trimming pared 6 bases from V and 6 bases from J, leaving 17 bases between. The CDR3 is 14 amino acids. There are many counts of this clone. As yet, its antigen is unknown. Profiled with immunoSEQ multiplex PCR; TCRdb holds only in-frame clones, not every one. The repertoire includes 800,000 to 1,200,000 clones, 75% to 80% of them detected once, and about 0.52% sits in the top ten. Sequenced material: memory CD4+ T cells from PBMCs. Subset given: CD45RA-negative fraction. The TCR sequence derives from a man aged 18 to 35 in good health. Some clones in this sample may be carry-over from other donors' samples. The V call is TRBV6-5, the J call TRBJ1-2; no reliable D call. This CDR3 is CASSPPGLSHGYTF. The CDR3 coding sequence is TGTGCCAGCAGCCCCCCGGGCCTTTCACATGGCTACACCTTC.